This TCR beta chain was obtained from a study of T cells in localized non-small cell lung cancer. A note on this clone: Its specificity is unknown.

The CDR3 is 16 residues long. CDR1 is SGHAT and CDR2 is FQNNGV in the germline V gene. V lost 2 bases to trimming and J lost 4 bases; unmatched junction nucleotides: 5. Clones were read by immunoSEQ multiplex PCR, and TCRdb kept only the in-frame ones, dropping some. Of some 72,000 clones listed, roughly 86% are singletons. Study-wide points: There were a median roughly 61 of the top 100 tumor clones appearing in adjacent lung. Investigators sequenced only a single tumor region, leaving heterogeneity possible.

Sample: peripheral blood, taken before any cancer treatment. The source is a man aged 40-75 years with stage I lung adenocarcinoma. V gene TRBV11-2 combines with J gene TRBJ2-2, with 9 bases that match TRBD2. The CDR3 bases are TGTGCCAGCAGCTTATACGCGGGGGGGCTCACCGGGGAGCTGTTTTTT. Its protein is CASSLYAGGLTGELFF.